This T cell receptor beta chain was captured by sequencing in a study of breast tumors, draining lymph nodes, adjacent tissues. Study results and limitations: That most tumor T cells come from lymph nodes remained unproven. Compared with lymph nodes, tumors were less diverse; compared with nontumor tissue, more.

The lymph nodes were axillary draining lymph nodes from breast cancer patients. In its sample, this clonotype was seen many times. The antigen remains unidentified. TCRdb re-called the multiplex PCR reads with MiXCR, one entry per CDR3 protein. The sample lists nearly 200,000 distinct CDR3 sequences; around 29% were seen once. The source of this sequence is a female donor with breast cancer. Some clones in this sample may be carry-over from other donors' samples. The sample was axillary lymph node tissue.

CDR3 coding DNA: TGTGCCAGCAGCTATACAGTCTTCTCTGGAAACACCATATATTTT. As protein: CASSYTVFSGNTIYF. V is TRBV7-9 and J is TRBJ1-3; no clear D gene. The CDR3 runs 15 residues. V was shortened by 4 bases and J by 0 bases, with 10 bases between the two germline ends. CDR1 and CDR2 from the germline V gene are SEHNR and FQNEAQ (reference sequence).